Listed below are T cell receptor beta chains from one sample, sequenced in a study of OX40 agonist ivuxolimab in advanced cancers. The table came from immunoSEQ multiplex PCR; TCRdb's copy has only in-frame clones and leaves some out. The sample has about 70,000 clones, approximately 82% seen once. The sample here was CD4+ or CD8+ T cells sorted from blood, taken in a trial of the OX40 agonist ivuxolimab. All receptors come from an adult with an advanced solid tumor such as melanoma, head and neck, liver or kidney cancer. CDR3s include the opening cysteine and the closing phenylalanine or tryptophan.

TRBJ2-7	15	TRBV7-2	CASSLRGPTLYEQYF
TRBJ2-1	15	TRBV18	CASSPGRGLYNEQFF
TRBJ2-5	14	TRBV18	CASSPTAAMETQYF
TRBJ2-5	14	TRBV5-1	CASSLDLLEETQYF
TRBJ1-5	16	TRBV18	CASSRGTTGSNQPQHF
TRBJ1-2	12	TRBV16	CASSRTGHGYTF
TRBJ1-5	14	TRBV6-6	CASSYGAGYQPQHF
TRBJ1-1	12	TRBV2	CASRRDHRGAFF
TRBJ2-7	16	TRBV5-8	CASSRLPGQGAREQYF
TRBJ1-4	15	TRBV6-6	CASQFAGATNEKLFF
TRBJ1-2	15	TRBV5-1	CASSLGGAANYGYTF
TRBJ1-2	13	TRBV19	CASSTGVRVGYTF
TRBJ2-7	16	TRBV21-1	CASSLIPRARDYEQYF